This entry features one T cell receptor (beta chain) sequence. Antigen: not known. The CDR3 runs 14 residues. Germline V gene data show CDR1 as MNHEY and CDR2 as SVGAGI. V lost 5 bases to trimming and J lost 4 bases, with 15 bases between them. The sample belongs to a study of cytomegalovirus exposure and HLA in healthy donors. Study results and limitations: The authors confirmed in vitro that three CMV-associated chains were specific for CMV antigens. The likely origin of a cluster of highly shared sequence variants was a sequencing artifact.

The PCR made use of 60 Vbeta and 13 Jbeta primers. Produced via immunoSEQ multiplex PCR; TCRdb's table is partial and in-frame only. The sample yields roughly 150,000 clones, 64% seen once. The material sequenced was PBMCs. The TCR originated in a woman aged 25-40 years in good health and CMV-seropositive. The chain employs TRBV6-5 and TRBJ2-7, with D possibly TRBD2 on 6 matching bases. For the CDR3, the DNA is TGTGCCAGCAGTCGGTCGGGACTTGCTTACGAGCAGTACTTC. Translated: CASSRSGLAYEQYF.